This record concerns one T cell receptor (beta chain) sequence. The data are from a study of blood T cell repertoires in COVID-19. The V gene's germline CDR1 is SGHNT and CDR2 YENEEA. The CDR3 is 14 amino acids. After removal of 5 bases from V and 7 bases from J, the junction contained 5 bases not matched to a gene. Measured with immunoSEQ multiplex PCR; TCRdb has only the in-frame clones, and not every one. The data contain around 64,000 clones, around 80% of them singletons. This receptor was taken from a man aged 60-69 years with acute or convalescent COVID-19. The chain carries TRBV11-3 and TRBJ2-3; 11 bases fit TRBD2. Material for sequencing was peripheral blood. This CDR3 is CASSQTSGSNTQYF. The DNA of the CDR3 is TGTGCCAGCAGCCAAACTAGCGGGAGTAATACGCAGTATTTT.